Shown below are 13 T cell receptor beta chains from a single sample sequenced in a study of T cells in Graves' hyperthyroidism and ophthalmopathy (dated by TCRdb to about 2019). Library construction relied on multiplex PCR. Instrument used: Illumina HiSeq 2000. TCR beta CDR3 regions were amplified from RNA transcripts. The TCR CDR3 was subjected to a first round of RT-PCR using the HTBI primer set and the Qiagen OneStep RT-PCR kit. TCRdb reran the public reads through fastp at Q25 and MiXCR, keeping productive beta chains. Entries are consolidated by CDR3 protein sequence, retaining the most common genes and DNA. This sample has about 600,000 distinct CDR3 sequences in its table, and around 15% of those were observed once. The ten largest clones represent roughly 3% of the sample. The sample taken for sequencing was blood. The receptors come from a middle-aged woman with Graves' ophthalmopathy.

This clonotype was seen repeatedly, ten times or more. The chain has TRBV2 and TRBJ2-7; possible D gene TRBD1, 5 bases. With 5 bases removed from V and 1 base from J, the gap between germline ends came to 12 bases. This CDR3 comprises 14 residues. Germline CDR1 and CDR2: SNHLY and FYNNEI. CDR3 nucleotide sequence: TGTGCCAGCAGTAAGGGGTGGCAGTCCTACGAGCAGTACTTC. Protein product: CASSKGWQSYEQYF.

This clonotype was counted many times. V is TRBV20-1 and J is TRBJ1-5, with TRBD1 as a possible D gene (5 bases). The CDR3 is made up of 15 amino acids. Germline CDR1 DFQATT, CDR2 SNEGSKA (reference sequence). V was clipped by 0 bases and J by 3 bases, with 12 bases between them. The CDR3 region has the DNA TGCAGTGCTAGAGATCAAGGACAACTCAATCAGCCCCAGCATTTT. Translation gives CSARDQGQLNQPQHF.

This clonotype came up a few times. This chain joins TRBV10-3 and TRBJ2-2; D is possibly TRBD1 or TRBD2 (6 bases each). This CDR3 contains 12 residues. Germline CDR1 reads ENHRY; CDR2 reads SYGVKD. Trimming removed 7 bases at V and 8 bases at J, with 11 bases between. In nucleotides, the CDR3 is TGTGCCATCAACGGGGGCAGGGGGGAGCTGTTTTTT. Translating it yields CAINGGRGELFF.

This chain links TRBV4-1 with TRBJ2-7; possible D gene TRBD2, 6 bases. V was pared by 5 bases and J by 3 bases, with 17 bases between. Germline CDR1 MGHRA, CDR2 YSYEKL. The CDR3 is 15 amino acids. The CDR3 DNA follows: TGCGCCAGCAGCGACCCAGTGCGGGGATACTACGAGCAGTACTTC. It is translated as CASSDPVRGYYEQYF.

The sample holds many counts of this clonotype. The CDR3 protein is CASSELAGGEETQYF. The CDR3 DNA reads TGTGCCAGCAGTGAACTAGCGGGAGGCGAAGAGACCCAGTACTTC. J is TRBJ2-5 and V is TRBV6-1, with 11 bases matching TRBD2. This CDR3 has 15 residues. CDR1 MNHNS and CDR2 SASEGT come from the germline V gene. J gave up 3 bases and V 2 bases, and 2 bases lay outside the gene matches.

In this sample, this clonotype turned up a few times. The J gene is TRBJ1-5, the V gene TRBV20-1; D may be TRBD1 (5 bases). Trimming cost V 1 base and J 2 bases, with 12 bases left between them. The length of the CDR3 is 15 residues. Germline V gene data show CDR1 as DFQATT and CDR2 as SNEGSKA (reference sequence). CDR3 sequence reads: CSARVGRGGNQPQHF. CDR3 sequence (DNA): TGCAGTGCTAGAGTGGGACGGGGGGGCAATCAGCCCCAGCATTTT.

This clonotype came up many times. CDR3 sequence reads: CASSLIGTAGANVLTF. DNA of the CDR3: TGCGCCAGCAGCTTGATCGGGACAGCCGGGGCCAACGTCCTGACTTTC. The chain carries TRBV5-1 and TRBJ2-6; 7 bases align to TRBD1. J lost 4 bases, V lost 1 base, and 5 bases had no gene match. Germline lookup yields CDR1 SGHRS and CDR2 YFSETQ. This CDR3 has 16 amino acids.

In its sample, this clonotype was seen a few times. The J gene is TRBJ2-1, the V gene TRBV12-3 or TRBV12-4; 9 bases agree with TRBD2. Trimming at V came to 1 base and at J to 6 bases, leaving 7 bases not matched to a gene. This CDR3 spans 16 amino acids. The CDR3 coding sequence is TGTGCCAGCAGTTTAGTAGGGACTAGCCTCAGCAATGAGCAGTTCTTC. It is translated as CASSLVGTSLSNEQFF.

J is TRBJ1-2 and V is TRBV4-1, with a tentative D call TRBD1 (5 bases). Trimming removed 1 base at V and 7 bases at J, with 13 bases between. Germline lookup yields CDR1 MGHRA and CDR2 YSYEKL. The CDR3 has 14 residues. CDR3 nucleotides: TGCGCCAGCAGCCAAGTTTTGGCAGGGTCTGGCTACACCTTC. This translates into CASSQVLAGSGYTF.

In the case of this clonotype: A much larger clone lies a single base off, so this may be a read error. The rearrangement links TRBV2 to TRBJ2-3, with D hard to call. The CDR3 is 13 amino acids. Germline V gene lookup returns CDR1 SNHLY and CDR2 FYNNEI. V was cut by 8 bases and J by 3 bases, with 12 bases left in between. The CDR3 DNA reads TGTGCCAGCGGCCAGGATAAAACAGATACGCAGTATTTT. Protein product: CASGQDKTDTQYF.

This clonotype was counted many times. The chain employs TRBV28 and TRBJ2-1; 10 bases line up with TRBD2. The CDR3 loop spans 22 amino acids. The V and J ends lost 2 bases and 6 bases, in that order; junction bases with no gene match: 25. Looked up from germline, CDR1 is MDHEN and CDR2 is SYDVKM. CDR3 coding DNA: TGTGCCAGCAGTTTACACCCCTTCACAGGGGGGTCTAGCGGGAGTTCTCGCAATGAGCAGTTCTTC. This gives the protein CASSLHPFTGGSSGSSRNEQFF.

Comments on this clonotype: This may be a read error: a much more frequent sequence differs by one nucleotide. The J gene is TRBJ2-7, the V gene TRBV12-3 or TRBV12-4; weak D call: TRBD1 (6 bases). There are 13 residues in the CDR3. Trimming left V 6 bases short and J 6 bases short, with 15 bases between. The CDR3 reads CASSIGGFGEQYF. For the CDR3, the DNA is TGTGCCAGCAGCATAGGGGGTTTCGGCGAGCAGTACTTC.

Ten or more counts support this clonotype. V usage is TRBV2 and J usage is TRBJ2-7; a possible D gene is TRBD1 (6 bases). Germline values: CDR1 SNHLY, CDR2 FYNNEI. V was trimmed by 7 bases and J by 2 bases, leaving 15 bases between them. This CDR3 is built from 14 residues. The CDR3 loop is CASKQGSGTYEQYF. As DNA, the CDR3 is TGTGCCAGCAAACAGGGAAGCGGAACCTACGAGCAGTACTTC.